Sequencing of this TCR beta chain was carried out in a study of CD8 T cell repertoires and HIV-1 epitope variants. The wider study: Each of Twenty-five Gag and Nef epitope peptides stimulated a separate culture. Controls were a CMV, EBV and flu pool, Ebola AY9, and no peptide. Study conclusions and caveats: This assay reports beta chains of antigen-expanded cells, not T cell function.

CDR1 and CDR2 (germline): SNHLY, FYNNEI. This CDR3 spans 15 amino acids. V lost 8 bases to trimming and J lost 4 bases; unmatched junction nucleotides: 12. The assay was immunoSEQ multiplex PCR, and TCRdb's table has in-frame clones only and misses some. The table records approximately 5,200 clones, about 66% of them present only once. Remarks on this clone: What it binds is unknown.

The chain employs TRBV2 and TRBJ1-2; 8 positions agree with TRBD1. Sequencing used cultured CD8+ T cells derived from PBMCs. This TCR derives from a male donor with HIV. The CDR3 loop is CASGPGTGLFYGYTF. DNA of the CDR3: TGTGCCAGCGGACCCGGGACAGGCCTCTTCTATGGCTACACCTTC.